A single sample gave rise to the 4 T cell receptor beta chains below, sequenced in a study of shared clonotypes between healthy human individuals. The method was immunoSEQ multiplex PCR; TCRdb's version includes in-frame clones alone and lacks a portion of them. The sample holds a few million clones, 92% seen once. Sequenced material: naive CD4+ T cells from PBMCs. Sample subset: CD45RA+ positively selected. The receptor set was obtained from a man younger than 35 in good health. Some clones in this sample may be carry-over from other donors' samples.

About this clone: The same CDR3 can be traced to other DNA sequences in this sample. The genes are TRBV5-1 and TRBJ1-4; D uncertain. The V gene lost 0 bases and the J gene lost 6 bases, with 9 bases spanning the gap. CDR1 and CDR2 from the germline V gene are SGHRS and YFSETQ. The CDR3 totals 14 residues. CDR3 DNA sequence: TGCGCCAGCAGCTTGGGGAGCGGGGATGAAAAACTGTTTTTT. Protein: CASSLGSGDEKLFF.

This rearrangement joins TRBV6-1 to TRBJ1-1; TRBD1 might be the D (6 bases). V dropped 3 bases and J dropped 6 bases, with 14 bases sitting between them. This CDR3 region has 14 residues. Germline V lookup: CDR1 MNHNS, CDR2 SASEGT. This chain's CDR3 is CASSETRGTAEAFF. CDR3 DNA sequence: TGTGCCAGCAGTGAGACCAGGGGTACCGCTGAAGCTTTCTTT.

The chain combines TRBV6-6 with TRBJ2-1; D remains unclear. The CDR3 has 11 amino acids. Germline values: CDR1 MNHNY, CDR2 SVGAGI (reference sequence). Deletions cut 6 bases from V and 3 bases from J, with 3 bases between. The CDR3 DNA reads TGTGCCAGCAGCCGCTACAATGAGCAGTTCTTC. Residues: CASSRYNEQFF.

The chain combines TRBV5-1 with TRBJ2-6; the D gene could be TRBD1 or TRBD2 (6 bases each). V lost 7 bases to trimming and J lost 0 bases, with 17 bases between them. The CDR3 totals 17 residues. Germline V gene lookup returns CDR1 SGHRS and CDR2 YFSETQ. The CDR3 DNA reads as TGCGCCAGCGGACGTCGAACGGGGGCCTCTGGGGCCAACGTCCTGACTTTC. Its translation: CASGRRTGASGANVLTF. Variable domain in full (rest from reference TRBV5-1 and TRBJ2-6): KAGVTQTPRYLIKTRGQQVTLSCSPISGHRSVSWYQQTPGQGLQFLFEYFSETQRNKGNFPGRFSGRQFSNSRSEMNVSTLELGDSALYLCASGRRTGASGANVLTFGAGSRLTVL.